This TCR beta chain was recorded in a study of T cells in Graves' hyperthyroidism and ophthalmopathy. Amplification targeted TCR beta CDR3 regions from RNA transcripts. TCR CDR3 regions were first amplified by RT-PCR with HTBI primers. Each CDR3 protein gets one entry after TCRdb re-called the multiplex PCR reads with MiXCR. The sample shows around 350,000 distinct CDR3 sequences, approximately 18% of them seen only once. Patients aged 18 to 65 with hyperthyroidism were newly diagnosed, with duration under 2 months. Diagnosis relied on clinical symptoms, serum thyroxine and TRAb, thyroid ultrasound and orbital computed tomography. The PBMCs had their origin in roughly 10 ml of fresh peripheral blood. This TCR was recovered from a woman in her 30s with Graves' hyperthyroidism that later progressed to Graves' ophthalmopathy. Sequenced input: blood.

The CDR3 region has the DNA TGCGCCAGCAGCTTGCGGTTACGAGCCGCGAGCTCCTACAATGAGCAGTTCTTC. This gives the protein CASSLRLRAASSYNEQFF. V is TRBV5-1 and J is TRBJ2-1; D remains unclear. Between the trimmed V and J ends, which lost 1 base and 0 bases, there was a span of 17 bases. Germline CDR1 reads SGHRS; CDR2 reads YFSETQ. This CDR3 has 18 amino acids.